Presented here are 22 T cell receptor beta chains from one specimen sequenced in a study of beta chain features in type 1 diabetes. General observations from the study: Type 1 diabetes patients showed a moderate but significant shortening of TCRB CDR3s in all four CD4+ subsets.

The antigens for these receptors are not known. Isolated RNA was reverse transcribed in full, so expressed TCRB transcripts were sequenced. Assay: immunoSEQ multiplex PCR; the TCRdb copy retains only in-frame clones and omits some. This table has 150,000 to 200,000 clones, roughly 9% appearing once. The specimen sequenced was central memory CD4+ T cells from blood. The origin of the receptors is a woman in her twenties or thirties with type 1 diabetes.

This clone was picked up a small number of times. This chain links TRBV23-1 with TRBJ2-7; 10 positions agree with TRBD1. TRBV23-1 is sorted into the ORF group, with uncertain function. There are 14 residues in the CDR3. V lost 7 bases, J lost 3 bases, and 6 bases stayed unmatched. CDR3 amino acids: CASTLGQGGYEQYF. The CDR3 nucleotides read TGCGCCAGCACCCTAGGACAGGGGGGCTACGAGCAGTACTTC.

The rearrangement joins TRBV11-2 to TRBJ2-7, with 8 nucleotides matching TRBD2. The CDR3 length is 15 residues. V shed 8 bases, J shed 2 bases, and the junction held 11 bases outside the gene matches. Germline assignment: CDR1 SGHAT and CDR2 FQNNGV. In DNA form, the CDR3 reads TGTGCCAGCGGTTCAACACTAGCGGACGCCTACGAGCAGTACTTC. Translation: CASGSTLADAYEQYF. Looking up the rest from reference TRBV11-2 and TRBJ2-7 gives the full variable domain: EAGVAQSPRYKIIEKRQSVAFWCNPISGHATLYWYQQILGQGPKLLIQFQNNGVVDDSQLPKDRFSAERLKGVDSTLKIQPAKLEDSAVYLCASGSTLADAYEQYFGPGTRLTVT.

This clone was seen only a few times. The rearrangement uses TRBV18 and TRBJ2-7, with a tentative D call TRBD1 (5 bases). From germline, CDR1 is KGHSH and CDR2 LQKENI. V lost 8 bases to trimming and J lost 3 bases, with 17 bases between them. This CDR3 comprises 14 residues. CDR3 nucleotides: TGTGCCAGCACAGACAGCACCCGCTACTACGAGCAGTACTTC. Protein product: CASTDSTRYYEQYF.

The rearrangement uses TRBV27 and TRBJ1-2; D unclear. Germline V gene sequence: CDR1 MNHEY, CDR2 SMNVEV (reference sequence). This CDR3 is 13 amino acids long. The V end was cut by 1 base, the J end by 6 bases, with 9 bases between. CDR3 amino acids: CASSLYRGNGYTF. CDR3 nucleotides: TGTGCCAGCAGTTTATATCGGGGAAATGGCTACACCTTC.

This clone was seen only a few times. The J gene is TRBJ1-4, the V gene TRBV14; D remains unclear. With 3 bases removed from V and 8 bases from J, the gap between germline ends came to 16 bases. The CDR3 runs to 15 residues. Looked up from germline, CDR1 is SGHDN and CDR2 is FVKESK. The CDR3 protein is CASSQRGGSREKLFF. In DNA form, the CDR3 reads TGTGCCAGCAGCCAGCGCGGAGGGAGCAGGGAAAAACTGTTTTTT.

This clone was seen only a few times. This chain connects TRBV15 to TRBJ2-1, with D possibly matching TRBD2 (5 bases). The CDR3 has 12 amino acids. Germline V gene lookup returns CDR1 LNHNV and CDR2 YYDKDF (reference sequence). Trimming took 5 bases from V and 7 from J, leaving 9 bases between them. The CDR3 sequence: CATSGRLNEQFF. The CDR3 DNA reads TGTGCCACCAGCGGTAGACTAAATGAGCAGTTCTTC.

This clone was counted between two and nine times. The chain carries TRBV29-1 and TRBJ2-5; 7 bases agree with TRBD1. Germline V gives CDR1 SQVTM, CDR2 ANQGSEA. CDR3 length: 15 residues. The CDR3: CSTTRGQTYQETQYF. The CDR3 nucleotides are TGCAGTACCACCCGGGGACAGACATACCAAGAGACCCAGTACTTC.

This clone was picked up a small number of times. This chain links TRBV18 with TRBJ2-7; TRBD2 aligns across 9 bases. V shed 4 bases and J 1 base; nucleotides not matched to a gene: 2. Germline CDR1 and CDR2: KGHSH and LQKENI. The CDR3 has 14 amino acids. The CDR3 spells CASSRTSGSYEQYF. For the CDR3, the DNA is TGTGCCAGCTCACGAACTAGCGGGTCCTACGAGCAGTACTTC.

The chain recombines TRBV28 with TRBJ1-5; 12 bases fit TRBD1. This CDR3 region has 15 residues. Germline-derived CDR1 and CDR2 are MDHEN and SYDVKM. Germline trimming cut 6 bases from V and 7 bases from J; bases unmatched to any gene: 7. The CDR3 nucleotides are TGTGCCAGCAGATCGGGACAGGGGGCGGGCCAGCCCCAGCATTTT. Amino acid sequence: CASRSGQGAGQPQHF.

The table lists this clone with a few counts. This chain connects TRBV7-6 to TRBJ2-5, with a possible D match to TRBD1 (6 bases). Trimming cost V 4 bases and J 4 bases, with 13 bases left between them. Germline CDR1 is SGHVS and CDR2 is FNYEAQ. The CDR3 length is 14 residues. The CDR3 bases are TGTGCCAGCAGCTCGTCGACAGGAATAGAGACCCAGTACTTC. This codes for CASSSSTGIETQYF.

The chain joins TRBV7-9 to TRBJ1-5; possible D gene TRBD1, 6 bases. CDR3 length: 16 amino acids. V lost 4 bases, J lost 4 bases, and 17 bases lay in between. Germline V gives CDR1 SEHNR, CDR2 FQNEAQ (reference sequence). The CDR3 coding sequence is TGTGCCAGCAGCTCTTATACAGGGTTGGGTAATCAGCCCCAGCATTTT. Its translation: CASSSYTGLGNQPQHF.

The chain links TRBV7-9 to TRBJ2-7; a weak D match, TRBD2 (7 bases). V gave up 4 bases and J gave up 6 bases, with 22 bases separating them. CDR1 and CDR2 from the germline V gene are SEHNR and FQNEAQ (reference sequence). This CDR3 contains 16 residues. In DNA, the CDR3 is TGTGCCAGCAGCTCTAGAGGGGGGGCAGGGCCCACCGAGCAGTACTTC. Residues: CASSSRGGAGPTEQYF.

This clone was recorded a few times. The chain is built from TRBV19 and TRBJ1-2, with D perhaps TRBD1 (5 bases). V lost 3 bases and J lost 5, with 19 bases in between. CDR3 size: 16 residues. Germline V gives CDR1 LNHDA, CDR2 SQIVND (reference sequence). The CDR3 DNA sequence: TGTGCCAGTAGTATTCATCTACTCACCACAGGTTATGGCTACACCTTC. Translating it yields CASSIHLLTTGYGYTF.

In regard to this clone: The sample holds other DNA sequences that translate to the same CDR3. The chain links TRBV9 to TRBJ1-4; 11 nucleotides align to TRBD1. The V gene's germline CDR1 is SGDLS and CDR2 YYNGEE. This CDR3 region has 14 residues. V dropped 2 bases and J dropped 8; count of bases not matched to a gene: 2. The DNA of the CDR3 is TGTGCCAGCAGCGTTGGACAGGGGGCAGAAAAACTGTTTTTT. Protein: CASSVGQGAEKLFF. Full variable domain (rest looked up from reference TRBV9 and TRBJ1-4): DSGVTQTPKHLITATGQRVTLRCSPRSGDLSVYWYQQSLDQGLQFLIQYYNGEERAKGNILERFSAQQFPDLHSELNLSSLELGDSALYFCASSVGQGAEKLFFGSGTQLSVL.

The rearrangement uses TRBV7-8 and TRBJ2-7; tentative D call: TRBD1 (6 bases). Germline V gene sequence: CDR1 SGHVS, CDR2 FQNEAQ. The V gene lost 5 bases and the J gene lost 3 bases, with 11 bases spanning the gap. The CDR3 covers 13 residues. Here the CDR3 DNA reads TGTGCCAGCAGCAAAGGACAGCACTACGAGCAGTACTTC. This codes for CASSKGQHYEQYF.

The genes are TRBV7-2 and TRBJ2-7; D is ambiguous. Between the trimmed V and J ends, which lost 5 bases and 11 bases, there was a span of 19 bases. The CDR3 covers 13 residues. The germline CDR1 and CDR2 sequences are SGHTA and FQGNSA. CDR3: CASSAQKELREYF. For the CDR3, the DNA is TGTGCCAGCAGCGCCCAAAAAGAACTTCGGGAGTACTTC.

The chain recombines TRBV10-3 with TRBJ1-2; perhaps TRBD1 as D (5 bases). Trimming took 6 bases from V and 6 from J, leaving 20 bases between them. The V gene's germline CDR1 is ENHRY and CDR2 SYGVKD. CDR3 length equals 15 residues. CDR3 DNA: TGTGCCATCAGCGCGCTCGACAGCGTTAAGGATGGCTACACCTTC. Protein sequence: CAISALDSVKDGYTF.

This chain uses TRBV19 with TRBJ1-5; D is undetermined. Trimming removed 1 base from V and 3 bases from J, with 10 bases in between. The CDR3 loop spans 15 amino acids. Germline V gives CDR1 LNHDA, CDR2 SQIVND (reference sequence). CDR3: CASSIGAFSNQPQHF. CDR3 DNA: TGTGCCAGTAGTATAGGGGCATTCTCCAATCAGCCCCAGCATTTT.

This clone has just a few counts. Other DNA sequences of this sample code for an identical CDR3. The V call is TRBV29-1, the J call TRBJ2-3, with a possible D match to TRBD1 (6 bases). The CDR3 runs 13 residues. Germline lookup yields CDR1 SQVTM and CDR2 ANQGSEA. The V gene lost 2 bases and the J gene lost 1 base, with 7 bases spanning the gap. The CDR3 is CSVENRGTDTQYF. The CDR3 DNA reads as TGCAGCGTTGAAAACAGGGGCACAGATACGCAGTATTTT.

As concerns this clone: The same CDR3 can be traced to other DNA sequences in this sample. The rearrangement uses TRBV7-9 and TRBJ2-5, with TRBD1 identical over 12 bases. Per germline, CDR1 SEHNR and CDR2 FQNEAQ (reference sequence). V trimming: 1 base; J trimming: 4 bases; junction bases outside the gene matches: 1. The CDR3 totals 15 residues. DNA for the CDR3: TGTGCCAGCAGCTTAGGGGACAGGGGGCGAGAGACCCAGTACTTC. It codes for CASSLGDRGRETQYF.

This clone was counted only a few times. The chain joins TRBV4-2 to TRBJ2-6, with 9 positions matching TRBD1. Germline CDR1 is LGHNA and CDR2 is YNFKEQ. Trimming removed 5 bases from V and 0 bases from J; junction bases left unmatched: 2. The CDR3 spans 16 residues. In DNA, the CDR3 is TGTGCCAGCAGCAGGGACAGGGACTCTGGGGCCAACGTCCTGACTTTC. Translating gives CASSRDRDSGANVLTF.

Only a few counts were recorded for this clone. The rearrangement uses TRBV5-4 and TRBJ2-1; unclear D gene. The germline gives CDR1 SGHNT, CDR2 YYREEE (reference sequence). The CDR3 spans 15 residues. V was cut by 3 bases and J by 0 bases, with 10 bases left in between. CDR3 residues: CASSSSMSSYNEQFF. Written as DNA, the CDR3 is TGTGCCAGCAGCTCAAGCATGAGCTCCTACAATGAGCAGTTCTTC. The full variable domain, completed using reference TRBV5-4 and TRBJ2-1, is ETGVTQSPTHLIKTRGQQVTLRCSSQSGHNTVSWYQQALGQGPQFIFQYYREEENGRGNFPPRFSGLQFPNYSSELNVNALELDDSALYLCASSSSMSSYNEQFFGPGTRLTVL.